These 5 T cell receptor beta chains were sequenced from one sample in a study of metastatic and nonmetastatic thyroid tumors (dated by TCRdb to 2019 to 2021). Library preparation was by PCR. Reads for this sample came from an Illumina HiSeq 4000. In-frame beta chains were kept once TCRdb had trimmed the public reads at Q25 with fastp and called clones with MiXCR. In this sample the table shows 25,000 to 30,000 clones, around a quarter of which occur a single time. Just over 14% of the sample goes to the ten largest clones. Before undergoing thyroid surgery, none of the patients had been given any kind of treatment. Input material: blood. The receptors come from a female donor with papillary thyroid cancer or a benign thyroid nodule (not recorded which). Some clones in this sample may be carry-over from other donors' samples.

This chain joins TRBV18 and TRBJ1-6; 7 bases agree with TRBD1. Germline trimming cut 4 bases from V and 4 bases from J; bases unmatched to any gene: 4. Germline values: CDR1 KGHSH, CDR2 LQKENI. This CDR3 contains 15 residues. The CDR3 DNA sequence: TGTGCCAGCTCACGCGACAGGGTTTATAATTCACCCCTCCACTTT. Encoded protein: CASSRDRVYNSPLHF.

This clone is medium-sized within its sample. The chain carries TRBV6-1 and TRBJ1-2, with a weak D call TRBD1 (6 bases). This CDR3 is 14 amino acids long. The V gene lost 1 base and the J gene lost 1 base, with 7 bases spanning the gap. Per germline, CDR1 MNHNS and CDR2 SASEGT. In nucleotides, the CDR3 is TGTGCCAGCAGTGAAGAGGGGGGTAACTATGGCTACACCTTC. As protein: CASSEEGGNYGYTF.

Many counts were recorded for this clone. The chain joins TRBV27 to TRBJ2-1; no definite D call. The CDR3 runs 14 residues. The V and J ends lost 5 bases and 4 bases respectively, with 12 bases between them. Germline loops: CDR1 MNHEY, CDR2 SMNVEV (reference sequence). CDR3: CASSHFGRYNEQFF. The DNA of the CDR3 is TGTGCCAGCAGTCATTTCGGCAGATACAATGAGCAGTTCTTC.

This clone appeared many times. Here the CDR3 DNA reads TGTGCCAGCAGTTTACATCAGCCCCAGCATTTT. Its protein is CASSLHQPQHF. The V and J genes are TRBV27 and TRBJ1-5; no firm D call. Germline V gene data show CDR1 as MNHEY and CDR2 as SMNVEV (reference sequence). The CDR3 has 11 residues. Deletions cut 2 bases from V and 5 bases from J, with 1 base between.

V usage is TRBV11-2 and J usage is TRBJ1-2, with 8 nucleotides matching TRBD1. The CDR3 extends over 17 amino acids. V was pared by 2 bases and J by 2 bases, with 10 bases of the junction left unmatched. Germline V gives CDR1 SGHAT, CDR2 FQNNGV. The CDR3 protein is CASSLISGTGPNYGYTF. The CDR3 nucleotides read TGTGCCAGCAGCTTAATATCTGGGACAGGACCCAACTATGGCTACACCTTC.